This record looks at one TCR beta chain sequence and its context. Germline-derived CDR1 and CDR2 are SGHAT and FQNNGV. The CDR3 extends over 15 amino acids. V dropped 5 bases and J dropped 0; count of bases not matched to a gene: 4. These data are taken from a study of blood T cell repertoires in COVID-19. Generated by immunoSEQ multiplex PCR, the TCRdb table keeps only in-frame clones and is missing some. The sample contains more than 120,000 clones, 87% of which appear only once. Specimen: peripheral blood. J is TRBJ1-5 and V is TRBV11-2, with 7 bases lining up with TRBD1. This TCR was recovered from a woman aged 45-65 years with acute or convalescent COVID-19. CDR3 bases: TGTGCCAGCAGCCAGACAGGGAGTAGCAATCAGCCCCAGCATTTT. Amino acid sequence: CASSQTGSSNQPQHF.